These 22 T cell receptor beta chains were sequenced from one sample in a study of cytomegalovirus exposure and HLA in healthy donors. The PCR employed 60 Vbeta primers together with 13 Jbeta primers. Data came from immunoSEQ multiplex PCR; TCRdb stores just in-frame clones and leaves some out. The table lists roughly 120,000 clones, 65% to 80% of them singletons. The sample was PBMCs. These receptor sequences come from a woman aged 40 to 50 in good health and CMV-seropositive.

A single count supports this clone. This sequence joins TRBV7-3 and TRBJ2-3, with TRBD2 identical over 7 bases. Germline lookup yields CDR1 SGHTA and CDR2 FQGTGA. The CDR3 covers 16 residues. V shed 5 bases, J shed 0 bases, and the junction held 8 bases outside the gene matches. CDR3 DNA sequence: TGTGCCAGCAGCCCCTCCCTAGCGGACAGCACAGATACGCAGTATTTT. Its protein product is CASSPSLADSTDTQYF. The complete variable domain, with remaining parts taken from reference TRBV7-3 and TRBJ2-3, reads GAGVSQTPSNKVTEKGKYVELRCDPISGHTALYWYRQSLGQGPEFLIYFQGTGAADDSGLPNDRFFAVRPEGSVSTLKIQRTERGDSAVYLCASSPSLADSTDTQYFGPGTRLTVL.

This clone was seen a few times. The V and J genes are TRBV7-6 and TRBJ1-6; no clear D gene. The CDR3 contains 13 residues. V lost 7 bases to trimming and J lost 8 bases, with 12 bases between them. Germline V gene sequence: CDR1 SGHVS, CDR2 FNYEAQ. The CDR3 is CASKPSSDSPLHF. DNA of the CDR3: TGTGCCAGCAAGCCATCCTCGGATTCACCCCTCCACTTT.

DNA of the CDR3: TGTGCCAGTAGTATTGGTGGAGACCCTCTTCTCGGGAACTATGGCTACACCTTC. Translating gives CASSIGGDPLLGNYGYTF. This sequence joins TRBV19 and TRBJ1-2, with unresolved D. The CDR3 is 18 amino acids. Germline lookup yields CDR1 LNHDA and CDR2 SQIVND (reference sequence). V was pared by 3 bases and J by 2 bases, with 22 bases between.

A few counts support this clone. CDR3: CASSPGSGSGNEQFF. CDR3 bases: TGTGCCAGCTCACCAGGTAGCGGGAGTGGAAATGAGCAGTTCTTC. The chain combines TRBV18 with TRBJ2-1; TRBD2 agrees at 9 bases. V trimming: 2 bases; J trimming: 7 bases; junction bases outside the gene matches: 6. The CDR3 sequence is 15 residues long. Germline loops: CDR1 KGHSH, CDR2 LQKENI.

The gene calls are TRBV6-4 and TRBJ1-2; 9 bases align to TRBD1. The CDR3 loop spans 16 amino acids. Germline V gene lookup returns CDR1 MRHNA and CDR2 SNTAGT. With 4 bases clipped from V and 6 bases from J, the junction kept 12 bases outside the gene matches. For the CDR3, the DNA is TGTGCCAGCAGTGCCATCCGGGACAGGGAAGGCAATGGCTACACCTTC. Translation gives CASSAIRDREGNGYTF.

The chain joins TRBV7-2 to TRBJ2-3; 11 bases agree with TRBD2. This CDR3 region has 15 residues. Germline V gene data show CDR1 as SGHTA and CDR2 as FQGNSA. V was clipped by 6 bases and J by 2 bases; unmatched bases: 4. The CDR3 DNA reads as TGTGCCAGCAGAAGACTAGCGGGGTTCACAGATACGCAGTATTTT. It is translated as CASRRLAGFTDTQYF.

In its sample, this clone was seen a few times. The V call is TRBV30, the J call TRBJ2-7, with TRBD1 as a possible D gene (6 bases). Germline loops: CDR1 GTSNPN, CDR2 SVGIG (reference sequence). The CDR3 has 12 residues. V lost 1 base and J 4 bases, leaving 8 bases between the germline ends. CDR3 sequence: CAWSEQGYEQYF. The CDR3 coding sequence is TGTGCCTGGAGTGAACAGGGTTACGAGCAGTACTTC.

The chain couples TRBV7-9 to TRBJ2-1; D unresolved. The germline V gene encodes CDR1 SEHNR and CDR2 FQNEAQ (reference sequence). This CDR3 is 15 amino acids long. Between the trimmed V and J ends, which lost 1 base and 3 bases, there was a span of 10 bases. The CDR3 protein is CASSLGLVGYNEQFF. DNA of the CDR3: TGTGCCAGCAGCTTAGGGCTAGTCGGCTACAATGAGCAGTTCTTC.

The chain is built from TRBV7-2 and TRBJ1-1; 7 nucleotides match TRBD1. There are 12 residues in the CDR3. From germline, CDR1 is SGHTA and CDR2 FQGNSA. J lost 11 bases, V lost 4 bases, and 7 bases had no gene match. CDR3 coding DNA: TGTGCCAGCAGCTCCGGACAGGTTGAGGCTTTCTTT. Translation: CASSSGQVEAFF.

This sequence joins TRBV5-1 and TRBJ2-1; the match to TRBD2 covers 8 bases. CDR1 and CDR2 from the germline V gene are SGHRS and YFSETQ. V dropped 1 base and J dropped 10; count of bases not matched to a gene: 10. This CDR3 comprises 15 residues. The CDR3 is CASSLQLAEGREQFF. For the CDR3, the DNA is TGCGCCAGCAGCTTGCAACTAGCGGAGGGCAGGGAGCAGTTCTTC.

This clone was detected a few times. V usage is TRBV18 and J usage is TRBJ2-1; D might be TRBD2 (6 bases). Germline V gene sequence: CDR1 KGHSH, CDR2 LQKENI. V was trimmed by 0 bases and J by 7 bases, leaving 16 bases between them. The CDR3 contains 16 residues. The CDR3 spells CASSPPPTRGANEQFF. CDR3 nucleotide sequence: TGTGCCAGCTCACCACCTCCGACTAGGGGCGCGAATGAGCAGTTCTTC.

The chain carries TRBV5-1 and TRBJ2-6, with 9 nucleotides matching TRBD2. This CDR3 contains 16 residues. In germline, CDR1 is SGHRS, CDR2 YFSETQ. With V trimmed by 0 bases and J by 8 bases, 6 bases remained unmatched. The CDR3 coding sequence is TGCGCCAGCAGCTTGGACGGCCTAGCGGGAACCAACGTCCTGACTTTC. Its protein product is CASSLDGLAGTNVLTF.

This rearrangement joins TRBV27 to TRBJ2-5; 8 bases fit TRBD1. The germline V gene encodes CDR1 MNHEY and CDR2 SMNVEV (reference sequence). There are 17 residues in the CDR3. The V gene end was trimmed by 4 bases and the J gene end by 1 base; junction bases not matched to a gene: 11. The CDR3 reads CASSSFLRGLGQETQYF. The DNA of the CDR3 is TGTGCCAGCAGTTCGTTCCTCAGGGGGCTAGGCCAAGAGACCCAGTACTTC.

The chain recombines TRBV19 with TRBJ1-5, with D maybe TRBD1 (5 bases). V shed 3 bases and J shed 2 bases, with 11 bases lying between them. The CDR3 sequence is 15 residues long. Germline lookup yields CDR1 LNHDA and CDR2 SQIVND (reference sequence). The DNA of the CDR3 is TGTGCCAGTAGTATTGGGGCTTCTCGCAATCAGCCCCAGCATTTT. Translation: CASSIGASRNQPQHF.

The gene calls are TRBV19 and TRBJ2-3; TRBD1 aligns across 7 bases. This CDR3 contains 14 residues. V trimming: 9 bases; J trimming: 1 base; junction bases outside the gene matches: 7. The V gene's germline CDR1 is LNHDA and CDR2 SQIVND (reference sequence). The CDR3 coding sequence is TGTGCCAGCAAAGACAGGGTCGGCACAGATACGCAGTATTTT. Translation gives CASKDRVGTDTQYF.

The V gene is TRBV9, the J gene TRBJ1-1; D gene uncertain. Deletions cut 0 bases from V and 7 bases from J, with 10 bases between. Germline CDR1 reads SGDLS; CDR2 reads YYNGEE. The CDR3 loop spans 13 amino acids. CDR3 protein: CASSVGSSSEAFF. The CDR3 DNA sequence: TGTGCCAGCAGCGTAGGTAGTTCGAGTGAAGCTTTCTTT. Combining the CDR3 with reference TRBV9 and TRBJ1-1 gives the whole variable domain DSGVTQTPKHLITATGQRVTLRCSPRSGDLSVYWYQQSLDQGLQFLIQYYNGEERAKGNILERFSAQQFPDLHSELNLSSLELGDSALYFCASSVGSSSEAFFGQGTRLTVV.

V gene TRBV27 combines with J gene TRBJ2-1, with 9 bases lining up with TRBD2. CDR3 length: 13 amino acids. Unmatched junction bases numbered 6, after V lost 6 bases and J lost 9 bases. CDR1 is MNHEY and CDR2 is SMNVEV in the germline V gene (reference sequence). The CDR3, as DNA: TGTGCCAGCAGCTCAATAGCGGGAGTTGAGCAGTTCTTC. Translation gives CASSSIAGVEQFF.

The chain is built from TRBV11-2 and TRBJ2-5, with TRBD2 identical over 12 bases. Germline V lookup: CDR1 SGHAT, CDR2 FQNNGV. CDR3 length equals 15 residues. The junction had 6 bases not matched to a gene; V was cut back by 5 bases and J by 5 bases. The CDR3 reads CASSPGLAGPETQYF. Here the CDR3 DNA reads TGTGCCAGCAGCCCGGGACTAGCGGGCCCCGAGACCCAGTACTTC.

The rearrangement links TRBV29-1 to TRBJ1-2, with D unresolved. The ends were cut back, 2 bases at V and 4 bases at J, with 17 bases in the middle. Germline V CDR1 and CDR2: SQVTM, ANQGSEA. This CDR3 is built from 15 residues. The CDR3 bases are TGCAGCGTTGAATCGCAGGCCCCAACATCCTATGGCTACACCTTC. This encodes CSVESQAPTSYGYTF.

This clone has just one count. The chain has TRBV30 and TRBJ2-7; D possibly corresponds to TRBD1 (5 bases). Trimming pared 2 bases from V and 5 bases from J, leaving 7 bases between. Germline loops: CDR1 GTSNPN, CDR2 SVGIG (reference sequence). This CDR3 has 11 residues. CDR3 region: CAWSTGHEQYF. The CDR3 DNA reads as TGTGCCTGGAGTACAGGACACGAGCAGTACTTC.

The chain links TRBV18 to TRBJ2-7; 8 bases line up with TRBD2. There are 16 residues in the CDR3. Germline V gene lookup returns CDR1 KGHSH and CDR2 LQKENI. V trimming: 3 bases; J trimming: 4 bases; junction bases outside the gene matches: 11. The CDR3 sequence: CASSPSRGGASYEQYF. DNA for the CDR3: TGTGCCAGCTCACCCAGTCGGGGGGGGGCTTCGTACGAGCAGTACTTC.

The chain couples TRBV28 to TRBJ1-3; D not resolved. The CDR3 is 14 amino acids. V was trimmed by 5 bases and J by 0 bases, leaving 8 bases between them. Germline values: CDR1 MDHEN, CDR2 SYDVKM. For the CDR3, the DNA is TGTGCCAGCAGTCGAGGCAGCTCTGGAAACACCATATATTTT. This codes for CASSRGSSGNTIYF.